This record concerns one T cell receptor beta chain sequence. Germline V lookup: CDR1 DFQATT, CDR2 SNEGSKA (reference sequence). Trimming cost V 5 bases and J 0 bases; bases outside gene matches: 5. The CDR3 is 15 amino acids. About 0.5 to 1 ug RNA was reverse transcribed with random hexamers. Using its own MiXCR run on the immunoSEQ multiplex PCR reads, TCRdb lists one record per CDR3 protein. The table records 250,000 to 350,000 distinct CDR3 sequences, about 90% of them present only once. This record comes from a study of CD8 T cells in Susac syndrome. The TCR originated in a human donor with multiple sclerosis. The sequenced sample consisted of CD4+ T cells from PBMCs. The genes are TRBV20-1 and TRBJ2-2, with 8 bases aligning to TRBD1. DNA of the CDR3: TGCAGTGCTCCTAGGACAGGGTCGAACACCGGGGAGCTGTTTTTT. Translation gives CSAPRTGSNTGELFF.